The 6 T cell receptor beta chains below were found in one sample sequenced in a study of blood T cell repertoires in COVID-19. Repertoires were generated with immunoSEQ multiplex PCR, while TCRdb's copy carries only in-frame clones and drops some. Of tens of thousands of clones listed, about 87% are singletons. The sequencing input was peripheral blood. The receptors were gathered from a woman over 75 with active COVID-19.

The genes are TRBV6-2 or TRBV6-3 and TRBJ1-5; 7 bases are a match to TRBD1. Germline loops: CDR1 MNHEY, CDR2 SVGEGT. The CDR3 is 14 residues long. Trimming removed 6 bases from V and 4 bases from J; junction bases left unmatched: 6. The CDR3 sequence is CASSDGTENQPQHF. CDR3 nucleotides: TGTGCCAGCAGCGACGGGACAGAAAATCAGCCCCAGCATTTT.

This clone was observed a single time. V usage is TRBV12-1 and J usage is TRBJ1-4; the DNA was not compared with TRBD1, the D call given in the table. TRBV12-1 is termed a pseudogene. The CDR3 covers 19 residues. The CDR3, as DNA: TGTGCCAGCAGCGAGGAGGGGCAGGGGGACCCGGATAAGAATGAAAAACTGTTTTTT. Amino acid sequence: CASSEEGQGDPDKNEKLFF.

The gene calls are TRBV5-5 and TRBJ2-3; 8 bases line up with TRBD2. Germline V gene lookup returns CDR1 SGHKS and CDR2 YYEKEE (reference sequence). This CDR3 spans 16 amino acids. Trimming at V came to 4 bases and at J to 7 bases, leaving 14 bases not matched to a gene. CDR3 residues: CASSPGLSGSMNTQYF. The CDR3 nucleotides read TGTGCCAGCAGCCCGGGGCTCAGCGGGAGTATGAATACGCAGTATTTT.

The chain is built from TRBV7-2 and TRBJ1-2; possibly TRBD1 for D (5 bases). Germline CDR1 SGHTA, CDR2 FQGNSA. The CDR3 has 14 residues. V dropped 1 base and J dropped 0 bases, with 6 bases sitting between them. The CDR3 DNA is TGTGCCAGCAGCTTAGACAGGACTAACTATGGCTACACCTTC. Its translation: CASSLDRTNYGYTF.

The sample holds one count of this clone. The chain employs TRBV9 and TRBJ2-3; D is possibly TRBD1 (5 bases). Germline lookup yields CDR1 SGDLS and CDR2 YYNGEE. Trimming cost V 3 bases and J 3 bases, with 11 bases left between them. This CDR3 has 14 residues. The CDR3 region is CASSASPGTDTQYF. The CDR3 nucleotides read TGTGCCAGCAGCGCCTCACCAGGGACAGATACGCAGTATTTT.

The chain carries TRBV2 and TRBJ2-7; D is possibly TRBD2 (5 bases). This CDR3 is built from 12 residues. CDR1 SNHLY and CDR2 FYNNEI come from the germline V gene. Trimming removed 4 bases at V and 7 bases at J, with 11 bases between. The CDR3 DNA reads as TGTGCCAGCAGTGTCCGCCGGGATGAGCAGTACTTC. Residues: CASSVRRDEQYF.